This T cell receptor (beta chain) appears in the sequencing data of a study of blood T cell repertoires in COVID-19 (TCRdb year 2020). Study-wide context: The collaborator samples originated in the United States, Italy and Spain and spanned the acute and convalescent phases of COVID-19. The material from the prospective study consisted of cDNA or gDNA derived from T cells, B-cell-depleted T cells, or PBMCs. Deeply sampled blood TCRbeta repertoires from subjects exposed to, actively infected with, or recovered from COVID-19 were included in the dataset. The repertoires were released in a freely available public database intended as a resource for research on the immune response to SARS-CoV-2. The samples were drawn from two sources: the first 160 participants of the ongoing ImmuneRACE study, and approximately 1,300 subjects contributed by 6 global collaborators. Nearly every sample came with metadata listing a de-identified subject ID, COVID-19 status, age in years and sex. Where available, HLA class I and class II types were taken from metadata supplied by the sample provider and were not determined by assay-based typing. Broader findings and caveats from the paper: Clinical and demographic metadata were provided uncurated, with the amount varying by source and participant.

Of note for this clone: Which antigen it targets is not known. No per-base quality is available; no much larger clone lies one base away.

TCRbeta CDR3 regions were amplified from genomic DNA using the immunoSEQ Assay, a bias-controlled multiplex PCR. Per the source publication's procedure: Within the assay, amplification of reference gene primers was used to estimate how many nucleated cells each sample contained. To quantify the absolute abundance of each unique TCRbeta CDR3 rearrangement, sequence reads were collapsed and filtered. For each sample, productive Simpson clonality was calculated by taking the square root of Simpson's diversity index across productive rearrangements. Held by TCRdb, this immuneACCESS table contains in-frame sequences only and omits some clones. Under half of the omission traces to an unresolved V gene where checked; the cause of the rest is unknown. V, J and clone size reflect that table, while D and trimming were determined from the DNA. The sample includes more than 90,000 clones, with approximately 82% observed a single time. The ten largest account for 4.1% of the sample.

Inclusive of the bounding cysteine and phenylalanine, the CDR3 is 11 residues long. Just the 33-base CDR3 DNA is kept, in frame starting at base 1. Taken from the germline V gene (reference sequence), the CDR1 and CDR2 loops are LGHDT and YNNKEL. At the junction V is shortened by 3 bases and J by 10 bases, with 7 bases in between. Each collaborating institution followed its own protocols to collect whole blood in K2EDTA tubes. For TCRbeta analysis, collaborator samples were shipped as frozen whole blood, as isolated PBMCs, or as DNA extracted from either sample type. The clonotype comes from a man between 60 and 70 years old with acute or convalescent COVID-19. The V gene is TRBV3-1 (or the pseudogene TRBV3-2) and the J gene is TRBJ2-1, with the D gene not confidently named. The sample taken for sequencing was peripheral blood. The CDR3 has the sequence CASSHEAEQFF. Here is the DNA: TGTGCCAGCAGCCATGAGGCGGAGCAGTTCTTC.